Below are 11 T cell receptor beta chains sequenced from a single sample in a study of blood T cell repertoires in COVID-19. Data came from immunoSEQ multiplex PCR; TCRdb stores just in-frame clones and leaves some out. The sample gives fewer than 250,000 clones, 65% to 85% of which show up once; about 10% is in the top ten. Sequencing was done on a sample of peripheral blood. The source is a woman at least 80 years old with acute or convalescent COVID-19.

This chain joins TRBV12-5 and TRBJ2-1; D might be TRBD2 (5 bases). The CDR3 is made up of 15 amino acids. The germline V gene encodes CDR1 LGHNT and CDR2 FRNRAP. V was cut by 7 bases and J by 5 bases, with 18 bases left in between. The CDR3 is CASALDRGTHNEQFF. CDR3 bases: TGTGCTAGTGCTCTGGACCGGGGTACACACAATGAGCAGTTCTTC.

The chain recombines TRBV11-2 with TRBJ1-1, with D perhaps TRBD1 (5 bases). CDR1 SGHAT and CDR2 FQNNGV come from the germline V gene. This CDR3 comprises 15 residues. The V end was cut by 2 bases, the J end by 8 bases, with 18 bases between. CDR3 region: CASSLKAAGYGEAFF. The CDR3 nucleotides are TGTGCCAGCAGCTTAAAGGCCGCAGGGTATGGCGAAGCTTTCTTT.

This chain connects TRBV6-5 to TRBJ1-3; no definite D call. The length of the CDR3 is 15 residues. The V end lost 0 bases, the J end lost 0 bases, and 6 bases lay between the germline ends. Per germline, CDR1 MNHEY and CDR2 SVGAGI. As DNA, the CDR3 is TGTGCCAGCAGTTACTCCACAGACTCTGGAAACACCATATATTTT. Amino acids: CASSYSTDSGNTIYF.

The chain combines TRBV30 with TRBJ1-1; D not resolved. The CDR3 spans 13 residues. Trimming left V 0 bases short and J 4 bases short, with 9 bases between. CDR1 is GTSNPN, CDR2 SVGIG, per germline (reference sequence). CDR3 sequence reads: CAWSVQSPTEAFF. In nucleotides, the CDR3 is TGTGCCTGGAGTGTACAATCGCCCACTGAAGCTTTCTTT.

This clone was picked up a small number of times. CDR3 loop: CASSSQVARLGYGYTF. The CDR3, as DNA: TGTGCCAGCAGTTCCCAGGTGGCAAGATTGGGCTATGGCTACACCTTC. The rearrangement links TRBV28 to TRBJ1-2; D uncertain. V was pared by 4 bases and J by 4 bases, with 19 bases between. The CDR3 is made up of 16 amino acids. The germline CDR1 and CDR2 sequences are MDHEN and SYDVKM.

The J gene is TRBJ2-1, the V gene TRBV30; TRBD2 is a possible D gene (5 bases). Germline-derived CDR1 and CDR2 are GTSNPN and SVGIG (reference sequence). The CDR3 runs 13 residues. Trimming took off 1 base at V and 9 bases at J, with 13 bases between the two ends. The CDR3 coding sequence is TGTGCCTGGAGTGATTGGAGGCAGCGTGAGCAGTTCTTC. This codes for CAWSDWRQREQFF.

In its sample, this clone was seen once. V usage is TRBV6-2 or TRBV6-3 and J usage is TRBJ1-2; perhaps TRBD1 as D (6 bases). V gave up 2 bases and J gave up 5 bases, with 12 bases separating them. This CDR3 has 14 residues. In germline, CDR1 is MNHEY, CDR2 SVGEGT. The CDR3 protein is CASSYGGRGYGYTF. DNA for the CDR3: TGTGCCAGCAGTTACGGCGGCAGGGGATATGGCTACACCTTC.

This clone counts as medium-sized. This rearrangement joins TRBV7-2 to TRBJ1-5, with D unclear. In germline, CDR1 is SGHTA, CDR2 FQGNSA. The CDR3 spans 15 residues. Trimming left V 1 base short and J 4 bases short, with 11 bases between. CDR3 residues: CASSLVHSGNQPQHF. The CDR3 DNA reads as TGTGCCAGCAGCTTAGTACACAGCGGGAATCAGCCCCAGCATTTT.

This rearrangement joins TRBV11-3 to TRBJ2-3, with 9 bases fitting TRBD1. CDR3 length equals 15 residues. V shed 2 bases, J shed 4 bases, and the junction held 4 bases outside the gene matches. The V gene's germline CDR1 is SGHNT and CDR2 YENEEA. The CDR3 sequence: CASSLRQGDPDTQYF. The DNA of the CDR3 is TGTGCCAGCAGCTTAAGACAGGGGGATCCAGATACGCAGTATTTT.

The CDR3 region is CASSITFGINYGYTF. In DNA, the CDR3 is TGTGCCAGCAGTATTACATTCGGGATTAACTATGGCTACACCTTC. The chain has TRBV28 and TRBJ1-2; no clear D gene. This CDR3 is 15 amino acids long. The germline V gene has CDR1 MDHEN and CDR2 SYDVKM. The V gene lost 5 bases and the J gene lost 1 base, with 14 bases spanning the gap.

In this sample, this clone turned up a few times. The chain employs TRBV5-4 and TRBJ2-7; 8 bases map to TRBD2. CDR3 length: 13 amino acids. Trimming at V came to 3 bases and at J to 5 bases, leaving 4 bases not matched to a gene. The germline V gene encodes CDR1 SGHNT and CDR2 YYREEE (reference sequence). CDR3 sequence (DNA): TGTGCCAGCAGCTCCGGGAGGGCCAACGAGCAGTACTTC. Protein product: CASSSGRANEQYF.